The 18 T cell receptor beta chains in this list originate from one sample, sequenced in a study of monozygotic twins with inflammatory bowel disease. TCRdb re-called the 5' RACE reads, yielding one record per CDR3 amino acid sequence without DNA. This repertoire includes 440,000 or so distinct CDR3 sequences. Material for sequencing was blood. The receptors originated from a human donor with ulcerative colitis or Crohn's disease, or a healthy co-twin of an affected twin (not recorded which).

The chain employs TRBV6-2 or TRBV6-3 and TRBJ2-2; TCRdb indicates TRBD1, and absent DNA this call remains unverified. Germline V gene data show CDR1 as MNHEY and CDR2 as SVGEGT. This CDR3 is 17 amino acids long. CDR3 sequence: CASSYRGQRASTGELFF.

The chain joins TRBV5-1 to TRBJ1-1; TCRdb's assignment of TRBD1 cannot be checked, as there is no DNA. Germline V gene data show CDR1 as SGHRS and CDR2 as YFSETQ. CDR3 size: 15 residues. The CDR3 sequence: CASSLGGAANTEAFF.

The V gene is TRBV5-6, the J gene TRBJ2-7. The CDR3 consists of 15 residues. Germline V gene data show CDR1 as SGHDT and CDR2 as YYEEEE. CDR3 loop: CASSLIGQGSYEQYF.

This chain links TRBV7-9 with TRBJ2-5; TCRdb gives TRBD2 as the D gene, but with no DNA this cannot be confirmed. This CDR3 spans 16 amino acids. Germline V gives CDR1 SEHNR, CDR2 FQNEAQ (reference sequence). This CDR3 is CASSSWGSGSLETQYF.

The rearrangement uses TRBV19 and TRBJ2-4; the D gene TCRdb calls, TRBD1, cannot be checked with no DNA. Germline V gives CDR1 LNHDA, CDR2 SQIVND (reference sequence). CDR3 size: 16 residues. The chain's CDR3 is CASSPRDREAKNIQYF.

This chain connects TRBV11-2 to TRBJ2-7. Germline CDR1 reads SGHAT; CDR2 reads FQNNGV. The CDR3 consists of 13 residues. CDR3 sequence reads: CASSSKGGVEQYF.

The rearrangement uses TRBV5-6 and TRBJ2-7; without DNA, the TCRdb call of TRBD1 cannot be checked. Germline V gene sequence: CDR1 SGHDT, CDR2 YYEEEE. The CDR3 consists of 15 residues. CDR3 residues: CASSLTEQGSYEQYF. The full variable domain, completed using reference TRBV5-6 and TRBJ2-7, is DAGVTQSPTHLIKTRGQQVTLRCSPKSGHDTVSWYQQALGQGPQFIFQYYEEEERQRGNFPDRFSGHQFPNYSSELNVNALLLGDSALYLCASSLTEQGSYEQYFGPGTRLTVT.

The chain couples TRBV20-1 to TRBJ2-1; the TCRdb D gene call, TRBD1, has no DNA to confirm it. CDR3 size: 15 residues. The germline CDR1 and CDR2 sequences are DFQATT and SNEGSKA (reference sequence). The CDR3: CSSSPPGPRRNEQFF.

The CDR3: CASSLASGRAGSTDTQYF. The chain joins TRBV7-2 to TRBJ2-3; TCRdb returns TRBD2, unconfirmable since there is no DNA. The length of the CDR3 is 18 residues. CDR1 and CDR2 (germline): SGHTA, FQGNSA.

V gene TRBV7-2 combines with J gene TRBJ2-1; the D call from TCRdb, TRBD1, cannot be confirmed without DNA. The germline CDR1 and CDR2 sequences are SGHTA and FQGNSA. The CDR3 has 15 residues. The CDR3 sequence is CASSLSGVEYDEQFF.

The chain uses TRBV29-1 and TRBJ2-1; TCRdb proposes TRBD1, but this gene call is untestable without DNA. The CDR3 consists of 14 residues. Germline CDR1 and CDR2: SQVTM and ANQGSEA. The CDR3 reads CSVRGDRGNNEQFF.

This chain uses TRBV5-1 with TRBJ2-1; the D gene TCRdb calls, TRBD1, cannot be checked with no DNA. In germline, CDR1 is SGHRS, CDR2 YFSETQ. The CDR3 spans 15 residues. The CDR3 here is CASSIRDSSYNEQFF. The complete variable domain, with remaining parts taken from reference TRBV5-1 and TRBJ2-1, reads KAGVTQTPRYLIKTRGQQVTLSCSPISGHRSVSWYQQTPGQGLQFLFEYFSETQRNKGNFPGRFSGRQFSNSRSEMNVSTLELGDSALYLCASSIRDSSYNEQFFGPGTRLTVL.

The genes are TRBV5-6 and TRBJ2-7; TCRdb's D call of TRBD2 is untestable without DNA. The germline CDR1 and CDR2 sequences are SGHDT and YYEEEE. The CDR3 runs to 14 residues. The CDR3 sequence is CASSLFSGAREQYF. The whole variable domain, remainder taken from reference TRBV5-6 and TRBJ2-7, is DAGVTQSPTHLIKTRGQQVTLRCSPKSGHDTVSWYQQALGQGPQFIFQYYEEEERQRGNFPDRFSGHQFPNYSSELNVNALLLGDSALYLCASSLFSGAREQYFGPGTRLTVT.

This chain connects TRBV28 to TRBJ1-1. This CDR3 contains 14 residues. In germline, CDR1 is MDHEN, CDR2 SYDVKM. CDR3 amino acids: CASSLHDRNTEAFF.

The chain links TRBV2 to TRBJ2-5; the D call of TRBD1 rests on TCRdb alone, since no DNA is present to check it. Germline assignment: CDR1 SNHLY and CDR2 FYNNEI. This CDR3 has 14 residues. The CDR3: CASNGQGGRETQYF.

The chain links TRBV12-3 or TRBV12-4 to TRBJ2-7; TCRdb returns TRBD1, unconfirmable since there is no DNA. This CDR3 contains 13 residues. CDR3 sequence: CASSFGRAYEQYF.

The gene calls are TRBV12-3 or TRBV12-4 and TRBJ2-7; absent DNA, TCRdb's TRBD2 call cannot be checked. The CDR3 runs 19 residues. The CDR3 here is CASSLMGSGSGRASGEQYF.

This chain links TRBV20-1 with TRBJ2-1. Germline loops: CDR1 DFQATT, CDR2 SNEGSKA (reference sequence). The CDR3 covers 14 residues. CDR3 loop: CSARGGESYNEQFF.